One sample yielded the 18 T cell receptor beta chains listed below, sequenced in a study of cytomegalovirus exposure and HLA in healthy donors. The study ran its PCR with 60 Vbeta and 13 Jbeta primers. Here immunoSEQ multiplex PCR was the method, and the copy in TCRdb shows in-frame clones only, minus some. The sample consists of roughly 200,000 clones, around four fifths of them appearing once. Sequenced material: PBMCs. These receptors all come from a woman aged 55 to 70 in good health and CMV-seropositive.

The chain links TRBV2 to TRBJ2-1; 7 bases fit TRBD2. J lost 8 bases, V lost 2 bases, and 3 bases had no gene match. CDR3 size: 13 residues. The germline CDR1 and CDR2 sequences are SNHLY and FYNNEI. CDR3 region: CASSEQGGHEQFF. Written as DNA, the CDR3 is TGTGCCAGCAGTGAACAGGGAGGGCATGAGCAGTTCTTC.

The chain carries TRBV7-2 and TRBJ2-5; 8 bases agree with TRBD1. The CDR3 runs 16 residues. J lost 3 bases, V lost 5 bases, and 11 bases had no gene match. CDR1 and CDR2 (germline): SGHTA, FQGNSA. The CDR3 coding sequence is TGTGCCAGCAGCACCCCACCAGGGGGCAGGAAAGAGACCCAGTACTTC. Protein: CASSTPPGGRKETQYF.

The gene calls are TRBV6-5 and TRBJ2-3; D is undetermined. V was pared by 4 bases and J by 2 bases, with 10 bases between. This CDR3 has 14 amino acids. Germline V lookup: CDR1 MNHEY, CDR2 SVGAGI. CDR3 in amino acids: CASSFLMATDTQYF. The CDR3 DNA is TGTGCCAGCAGTTTCCTTATGGCCACAGATACGCAGTATTTT.

This clone appeared a few times. The V and J genes are TRBV5-6 and TRBJ2-3, with 8 bases that match TRBD1. The CDR3 spans 14 residues. CDR1 and CDR2 (germline): SGHDT, YYEEEE. Losses at the gene ends were 5 bases for V and 0 bases for J; bases not matched to a gene: 2. The CDR3 nucleotides are TGTGCCAGCAGGACAGGGGTCAGCACAGATACGCAGTATTTT. Amino acid sequence: CASRTGVSTDTQYF.

The rearrangement joins TRBV6-5 to TRBJ2-3; maybe TRBD1 (5 bases). V was trimmed by 6 bases and J by 3 bases, leaving 10 bases between them. Germline V CDR1 and CDR2: MNHEY, SVGAGI. This CDR3 has 13 amino acids. Here the CDR3 reads CASRSAGTDTQYF. CDR3 DNA: TGTGCCAGCAGGTCAGCAGGGACAGATACGCAGTATTTT.

The chain uses TRBV9 and TRBJ2-6; 11 nucleotides agree with TRBD1. The CDR3 is 18 residues long. Per the germline V gene, CDR1 is SGDLS and CDR2 is YYNGEE. V lost 3 bases, J lost 1 base, and 6 bases stayed unmatched. The DNA of the CDR3 is TGTGCCAGCAGCGGGGGGGACAGGGGGGTATCTGGGGCCAACGTCCTGACTTTC. Amino acids: CASSGGDRGVSGANVLTF.

The CDR3 loop reads CASSERANGELFF. Written as DNA, the CDR3 is TGTGCCAGCAGTGAACGAGCGAACGGGGAGCTGTTTTTT. The gene calls are TRBV2 and TRBJ2-2; D not certain. Germline V gene data show CDR1 as SNHLY and CDR2 as FYNNEI. Trimming pared 2 bases from V and 7 bases from J, leaving 8 bases between. The CDR3 is 13 residues long.

This chain uses TRBV4-1 with TRBJ2-3, with 13 bases identical to TRBD2. V dropped 1 base and J dropped 9; count of bases not matched to a gene: 4. Germline V CDR1 and CDR2: MGHRA, YSYEKL. This CDR3 spans 15 amino acids. CDR3 sequence: CASSQATTSGRTQYF. CDR3 nucleotides: TGCGCCAGCAGCCAAGCGACGACTAGCGGGAGGACGCAGTATTTT.

This clone showed up just a few times. Other DNA sequences within the sample encode an identical CDR3. The gene calls are TRBV28 and TRBJ2-2; D gene uncertain. V dropped 5 bases and J dropped 2 bases, with 3 bases sitting between them. The germline V gene has CDR1 MDHEN and CDR2 SYDVKM. This CDR3 is 12 amino acids long. This chain's CDR3 is CASSLNTGELFF. In nucleotides, the CDR3 is TGTGCCAGCAGTCTAAACACCGGGGAGCTGTTTTTT.

The chain combines TRBV9 with TRBJ2-2; D is unresolved. CDR1 is SGDLS and CDR2 is YYNGEE in the germline V gene. Trimming pared 0 bases from V and 0 bases from J, leaving 9 bases between. The CDR3 extends over 16 amino acids. In nucleotides, the CDR3 is TGTGCCAGCAGCGTAGGCATCGCGCCGAACACCGGGGAGCTGTTTTTT. Protein sequence: CASSVGIAPNTGELFF.

The rearrangement joins TRBV27 to TRBJ1-2; 9 positions agree with TRBD1. The germline gives CDR1 MNHEY, CDR2 SMNVEV (reference sequence). The CDR3 totals 14 residues. With 3 bases clipped from V and 7 bases from J, the junction kept 6 bases outside the gene matches. As DNA, the CDR3 is TGTGCCAGCAGTTTGGGACAGGGAGAGGGTGGCTACACCTTC. This translates into CASSLGQGEGGYTF.

The V and J genes are TRBV2 and TRBJ1-1; possible D gene TRBD1, 6 bases. The CDR3 has 12 amino acids. V was trimmed by 2 bases and J by 12 bases, leaving 13 bases between them. Looked up from germline, CDR1 is SNHLY and CDR2 is FYNNEI. CDR3 in amino acids: CASSETGTITFF. For the CDR3, the DNA is TGTGCCAGCAGTGAAACAGGGACAATAACTTTCTTT. Combining the CDR3 with reference TRBV2 and TRBJ1-1 gives the whole variable domain EPEVTQTPSHQVTQMGQEVILRCVPISNHLYFYWYRQILGQKVEFLVSFYNNEISEKSEIFDDQFSVERPDGSNFTLKIRSTKLEDSAMYFCASSETGTITFFGQGTRLTVV.

A remark on this clone: This CDR3 is also generated by other DNA sequences in the sample. The chain has TRBV5-1 and TRBJ2-5; D is perhaps TRBD2 (7 bases). Per germline, CDR1 SGHRS and CDR2 YFSETQ. The germline V and J ends were trimmed by 4 bases and 2 bases, with 12 bases remaining between them. The length of the CDR3 is 14 residues. DNA of the CDR3: TGCGCCAGCAGCGGGGGGGGCGCTCAAGAGACCCAGTACTTC. Translating gives CASSGGGAQETQYF.

This chain links TRBV5-1 with TRBJ2-6; D unclear. The length of the CDR3 is 13 residues. Per germline, CDR1 SGHRS and CDR2 YFSETQ. Trimming took 4 bases from V and 4 from J, leaving 6 bases between them. CDR3 protein: CASSPSGANVLTF. CDR3 sequence (DNA): TGCGCCAGCAGCCCCTCGGGGGCCAACGTCCTGACTTTC.

The chain couples TRBV6-5 to TRBJ2-1; D gene uncertain. Trimming shortened V by 2 bases and J by 7 bases, and 12 bases separated the two germline ends. This CDR3 comprises 14 residues. Germline-derived CDR1 and CDR2 are MNHEY and SVGAGI. CDR3 in amino acids: CASSYGNPGNEQFF. DNA for the CDR3: TGTGCCAGCAGTTACGGCAACCCCGGGAATGAGCAGTTCTTC.

The V call is TRBV9, the J call TRBJ2-2; D remains ambiguous. This CDR3 spans 15 amino acids. CDR1 and CDR2 (germline): SGDLS, YYNGEE. Between the trimmed V and J ends, which lost 2 bases and 3 bases, there was a span of 11 bases. CDR3: CASSVSPQYTGELFF. Here the CDR3 DNA reads TGTGCCAGCAGCGTTAGCCCCCAGTACACCGGGGAGCTGTTTTTT.

The chain combines TRBV10-3 with TRBJ1-2; 7 bases agree with TRBD1. J gave up 8 bases and V 6 bases, and 6 bases lay outside the gene matches. Germline lookup yields CDR1 ENHRY and CDR2 SYGVKD. The CDR3 spans 12 residues. DNA for the CDR3: TGTGCCATCAGCGACAGGGCTGGGGGCTACACCTTC. This codes for CAISDRAGGYTF.

This clone was observed a single time. This chain uses TRBV6-5 with TRBJ2-5; D is perhaps TRBD1 (6 bases). Looked up from germline, CDR1 is MNHEY and CDR2 is SVGAGI. Trimming pared 0 bases from V and 4 bases from J, leaving 12 bases between. This CDR3 has 15 amino acids. CDR3: CASSYSFSGAETQYF. For the CDR3, the DNA is TGTGCCAGCAGTTACTCGTTTTCAGGGGCAGAGACCCAGTACTTC.